This T cell receptor beta chain comes out of a study of regulatory T cells in long-lasting Graves disease. Study-wide results and limits: New patients shared fewer public clonotypes (around 970) than persistent patients did (around 2,900). Researchers examined only peripheral blood and not thyroid tissue. It was in persistent disease that TRBV28, TRBJ1-2 and TRBJ2-5 were favored.

The V and J ends lost 6 bases and 4 bases respectively, with 12 bases between them. The CDR3 is made up of 13 amino acids. Germline CDR1 and CDR2: MNHNS and SASEGT. Points on this clonotype: As yet, its antigen is unknown.

Regarding time point: persistent/refractory GD, antithyroid drugs over 5 years with positive TRAb. Generation of the TCR library employed RNA extracted from PBMCs. Arm-PCR of CDR3 regions and iRepertoire HTBI primers were used to build TCR beta libraries. TCRdb redid the calling of the multiplex PCR reads with MiXCR, one entry per CDR3 protein. This table has 400,000 to 500,000 distinct CDR3 sequences, less than 25% appearing once. J is TRBJ2-5 and V is TRBV6-1, with D perhaps given as TRBD1 or TRBD2 (6 bases each). The sequences come from peripheral blood mononuclear cells (PBMCs), collected when the disease was refractory, from a patient treated with antithyroid drugs. The clonotype comes from a female donor with Graves disease. The CDR3 protein is CASRPTGAETQYF. CDR3 DNA sequence: TGTGCCAGCAGACCCACGGGGGCAGAGACCCAGTACTTC.